Following are 30 T cell receptor beta chains from one sample sequenced in a study of T cell responses to AZD1222 COVID-19 vaccine. The repertoire was sequenced with immunoSEQ multiplex PCR; TCRdb's copy has only in-frame clones and lacks some. The data show more than 120,000 clones, 70% to 90% seen once. The input for sequencing was peripheral blood, taken 28 days after the second dose of the MenACWY control vaccine. The receptors shown here come from an adult who received the MenACWY meningococcal vaccine as a control.

The J gene is TRBJ1-5, the V gene TRBV29-1; TRBD1 matches 7 bases. Germline V gives CDR1 SQVTM, CDR2 ANQGSEA. The V gene end was trimmed by 6 bases and the J gene end by 0 bases; junction bases not matched to a gene: 5. The CDR3 has 14 residues. The CDR3 loop reads CSVTGSNSNQPQHF. DNA for the CDR3: TGCAGCGTGACAGGGAGTAATAGCAATCAGCCCCAGCATTTT.

V and J are TRBV4-2 and TRBJ1-2; a possible D gene is TRBD1 (5 bases). Germline loops: CDR1 LGHNA, CDR2 YNFKEQ. The CDR3 sequence is 14 residues long. Trimming took off 4 bases at V and 2 bases at J, with 11 bases between the two ends. CDR3 sequence (DNA): TGTGCCAGCAGCCCTAATCCAGGGAACTATGGCTACACCTTC. It specifies CASSPNPGNYGYTF.

This clone was seen only once. The V call is TRBV7-9, the J call TRBJ1-3; possible D gene TRBD1, 5 bases. The germline CDR1 and CDR2 sequences are SEHNR and FQNEAQ (reference sequence). The CDR3 consists of 16 residues. Trimming took 7 bases from V and 0 from J, leaving 16 bases between them. CDR3 residues: CASTRSDSYSGNTIYF. CDR3 coding DNA: TGTGCCAGCACCAGATCCGACAGTTACTCTGGAAACACCATATATTTT.

The chain carries TRBV7-2 and TRBJ2-2; 7 bases match TRBD2. J gave up 6 bases and V 4 bases, and 5 bases lay outside the gene matches. The CDR3 has 14 amino acids. Germline CDR1 and CDR2: SGHTA and FQGNSA. The CDR3 bases are TGTGCCAGCAGCTCCCTTGGGGGGGCCGGGGAGCTGTTTTTT. Its protein product is CASSSLGGAGELFF.

The rearrangement joins TRBV7-8 to TRBJ1-6; D is perhaps TRBD1 (6 bases). The CDR3 is made up of 16 amino acids. Germline-derived CDR1 and CDR2 are SGHVS and FQNEAQ. V lost 0 bases to trimming and J lost 7 bases, with 13 bases between them. The chain's CDR3 is CASSLAWQDRNSPLHF. In nucleotides, the CDR3 is TGTGCCAGCAGCTTAGCTTGGCAAGACAGGAATTCACCCCTCCACTTT.

V gene TRBV4-1 combines with J gene TRBJ1-2; D is uncertain. CDR1 MGHRA and CDR2 YSYEKL come from the germline V gene. Trimming removed 5 bases from V and 3 bases from J, with 16 bases in between. The CDR3 runs to 15 residues. The CDR3 here is CASSYVHTGDYGYTF. CDR3 coding DNA: TGCGCCAGCAGCTATGTTCACACCGGTGACTATGGCTACACCTTC.

This sequence joins TRBV21-1 and TRBJ2-7; the table's D call, TRBD1, has no DNA check behind it. TRBV21-1 is deemed a pseudogene. This CDR3 is 17 amino acids long. This chain's CDR3 is CASSNPIGRDRGLEQYF. Here the CDR3 DNA reads TGTGCCAGCAGCAACCCCATAGGCCGGGACAGGGGGCTCGAGCAGTACTTC.

The chain couples TRBV28 to TRBJ1-2; tentatively, D is TRBD1 (6 bases). Trimming cost V 6 bases and J 4 bases, with 18 bases left between them. Per the germline V gene, CDR1 is MDHEN and CDR2 is SYDVKM. CDR3 length: 15 amino acids. This CDR3 reads CASSEQGWASYGYTF. DNA for the CDR3: TGTGCCAGCAGCGAACAGGGATGGGCCAGCTATGGCTACACCTTC.

The J gene is TRBJ1-1, the V gene TRBV4-1; D is perhaps TRBD1 (5 bases). V lost 0 bases and J 5 bases, leaving 13 bases between the germline ends. CDR3 length: 15 residues. In germline, CDR1 is MGHRA, CDR2 YSYEKL. In DNA form, the CDR3 reads TGCGCCAGCAGCCAAGAAGAGGGCTGGGGGACTGAAGCTTTCTTT. Translation gives CASSQEEGWGTEAFF.

This clone was counted a few times. DNA for the CDR3: TGTGCCAGCAGTGCAGGGGCTAACTATGGCTACACCTTC. Translating it yields CASSAGANYGYTF. J is TRBJ1-2 and V is TRBV2; a weak D match, TRBD1 (6 bases). The CDR3 extends over 13 amino acids. Germline V gene data show CDR1 as SNHLY and CDR2 as FYNNEI. V lost 4 bases and J 0 bases, leaving 6 bases between the germline ends.

This chain connects TRBV6-1 to TRBJ2-2, with a tentative D call TRBD1 (5 bases). The CDR3 loop spans 16 amino acids. Deletions cut 4 bases from V and 2 bases from J, with 14 bases between. Germline V lookup: CDR1 MNHNS, CDR2 SASEGT. The CDR3 coding sequence is TGTGCCAGCAGTGGGAAAAATAGGGGTAACACCGGGGAGCTGTTTTTT. Translated, it gives CASSGKNRGNTGELFF.

The chain couples TRBV4-1 to TRBJ1-2; weak D call: TRBD1 (5 bases). V lost 3 bases and J 4 bases, leaving 15 bases between the germline ends. The CDR3 runs 15 residues. Germline V gene data show CDR1 as MGHRA and CDR2 as YSYEKL. For the CDR3, the DNA is TGCGCCAGCAGCCAGGCGAACCAGGGTCTCTATGGCTACACCTTC. Translating it yields CASSQANQGLYGYTF.

The chain couples TRBV5-1 to TRBJ1-1; 8 bases fit TRBD1. The CDR3 runs to 16 residues. Per germline, CDR1 SGHRS and CDR2 YFSETQ. J gave up 1 base and V 0 bases, and 5 bases lay outside the gene matches. The CDR3 nucleotides are TGCGCCAGCAGCTTGGGAGCAGGGGGCGCGAACACTGAAGCTTTCTTT. Amino acid sequence: CASSLGAGGANTEAFF.

The sample holds one count of this clone. V is TRBV18 and J is TRBJ2-3; D ambiguous. V was trimmed by 3 bases and J by 8 bases, leaving 6 bases between them. Germline V gene sequence: CDR1 KGHSH, CDR2 LQKENI. The CDR3 has 11 amino acids. The CDR3 reads CASSPSSTQYF. The CDR3 DNA reads as TGTGCCAGCTCACCCTCAAGTACGCAGTATTTT.

This chain connects TRBV5-1 to TRBJ1-4, with D maybe TRBD1 (6 bases). Trimming pared 4 bases from V and 3 bases from J, leaving 13 bases between. The CDR3 loop spans 15 amino acids. CDR1 is SGHRS, CDR2 YFSETQ, per germline. CDR3 DNA: TGCGCCAGCAGCCCCGACAGGCCCCCTAATGAAAAACTGTTTTTT. Amino acid sequence: CASSPDRPPNEKLFF.

The chain carries TRBV5-1 and TRBJ1-2; 10 nucleotides agree with TRBD1. V trimming: 7 bases; J trimming: 3 bases; junction bases outside the gene matches: 9. This CDR3 comprises 15 residues. Germline V gene lookup returns CDR1 SGHRS and CDR2 YFSETQ. This CDR3 reads CASRVPGQGHYGYTF. For the CDR3, the DNA is TGCGCCAGCCGTGTCCCGGGACAGGGGCACTATGGCTACACCTTC.

This clone came up a few times. The chain has TRBV18 and TRBJ2-5; D gene uncertain. This CDR3 is built from 13 residues. Germline V gene lookup returns CDR1 KGHSH and CDR2 LQKENI. V was cut by 2 bases and J by 1 base, with 5 bases left in between. The CDR3 region is CASSPGSQETQYF. The CDR3 nucleotides read TGTGCCAGCTCACCAGGTTCCCAAGAGACCCAGTACTTC.

The chain couples TRBV14 to TRBJ1-5, with a weak D call TRBD1 (6 bases). CDR3 size: 14 residues. V was shortened by 1 base and J by 5 bases, with 9 bases between the two germline ends. Germline V gene data show CDR1 as SGHDN and CDR2 as FVKESK. CDR3 loop: CASSQAGGHQPQHF. DNA for the CDR3: TGTGCCAGCAGCCAAGCCGGGGGCCATCAGCCCCAGCATTTT.

The rearrangement links TRBV2 to TRBJ2-2, with D possibly being TRBD1 or TRBD2 (6 bases each). CDR3 size: 15 residues. Trimming removed 11 bases from V and 3 bases from J, with 19 bases in between. Per the germline V gene, CDR1 is SNHLY and CDR2 is FYNNEI. The CDR3 nucleotides read TGTGCCGTGAAGAGGGGGGCCCCGGACACCGGGGAGCTGTTTTTT. This encodes CAVKRGAPDTGELFF.

The genes are TRBV4-1 and TRBJ2-5; unclear D gene. The CDR3 sequence is 15 residues long. Looked up from germline, CDR1 is MGHRA and CDR2 is YSYEKL. Trimming left V 1 base short and J 5 bases short, with 14 bases between. The CDR3: CASSQARSPGETQYF. The CDR3 region has the DNA TGCGCCAGCAGCCAAGCCCGATCGCCCGGGGAGACCCAGTACTTC.

The chain joins TRBV13 to TRBJ2-7, with 10 bases that match TRBD2. The CDR3 sequence is 15 residues long. Germline values: CDR1 PRHDT, CDR2 FYEKMQ (reference sequence). V was clipped by 6 bases and J by 0 bases; unmatched bases: 5. Here the CDR3 DNA reads TGTGCCAGCAGGGAGCGGGGGGGATACTCCTACGAGCAGTACTTC. Translation: CASRERGGYSYEQYF.

The genes are TRBV4-3 and TRBJ1-3; a weak D match, TRBD1 (5 bases). The CDR3 runs to 16 residues. Trimming left V 3 bases short and J 3 bases short, with 15 bases between. Per the germline V gene, CDR1 is LGHNA and CDR2 is YSLEER. CDR3 sequence reads: CASSHSAGGGGNTIYF. DNA of the CDR3: TGCGCCAGCAGCCACTCTGCCGGGGGAGGTGGAAACACCATATATTTT.

In this sample, this clone turned up once. The chain combines TRBV4-1 with TRBJ1-1; D is undetermined. V lost 1 base and J 5 bases, leaving 17 bases between the germline ends. CDR1 is MGHRA and CDR2 is YSYEKL in the germline V gene. CDR3 length: 16 residues. This CDR3 is CASSQVFFSPETEAFF. The CDR3 coding sequence is TGCGCCAGCAGCCAAGTTTTTTTCAGTCCGGAGACTGAAGCTTTCTTT.

The chain couples TRBV4-1 to TRBJ2-7; D perhaps matches TRBD2 (5 bases). V was shortened by 4 bases and J by 0 bases, with 16 bases between the two germline ends. The germline CDR1 and CDR2 sequences are MGHRA and YSYEKL. The CDR3 consists of 16 residues. In DNA, the CDR3 is TGCGCCAGCAGCCCCGCAGCGGAACTAAACTCCTACGAGCAGTACTTC. This codes for CASSPAAELNSYEQYF.

The rearrangement uses TRBV25-1 and TRBJ1-2; TRBD1 matches 9 bases. V was pared by 2 bases and J by 9 bases, with 10 bases of the junction left unmatched. The CDR3 runs 15 residues. Germline V gene lookup returns CDR1 MGHDK and CDR2 SYGVNS. The CDR3 nucleotides read TGTGCCAGCAGTGAACCCAGGACAGGGGATCTAAGCTACACCTTC. It specifies CASSEPRTGDLSYTF.

The CDR3 DNA follows: TGTGCCAGCAGTGCCCGCGGCAGGAACTATGGCTACACCTTC. Translating it yields CASSARGRNYGYTF. The chain links TRBV28 to TRBJ1-2; no definite D call. The germline CDR1 and CDR2 sequences are MDHEN and SYDVKM. The CDR3 is 14 residues long. V gave up 5 bases and J gave up 2 bases, with 12 bases separating them.

The V and J genes are TRBV5-1 and TRBJ1-2, with no clear D. Trimming cost V 2 bases and J 0 bases, with 8 bases left between them. This CDR3 comprises 14 residues. Germline-derived CDR1 and CDR2 are SGHRS and YFSETQ. The CDR3 DNA reads as TGCGCCAGCAGCTTTTTCGAGGCTAACTATGGCTACACCTTC. Its protein product is CASSFFEANYGYTF.

The chain carries TRBV7-9 and TRBJ2-1; TRBD1 matches 9 bases. V trimming: 3 bases; J trimming: 8 bases; junction bases outside the gene matches: 8. The CDR3 length is 15 residues. CDR1 is SEHNR, CDR2 FQNEAQ, per germline (reference sequence). CDR3 sequence reads: CASSFGTGILDEQFF. The CDR3 region has the DNA TGTGCCAGCAGCTTCGGGACAGGGATTTTGGATGAGCAGTTCTTC.

The gene calls are TRBV7-9 and TRBJ2-7; 13 bases agree with TRBD2. Germline V gene data show CDR1 as SEHNR and CDR2 as FQNEAQ (reference sequence). This CDR3 is 16 amino acids long. V shed 5 bases, J shed 5 bases, and the junction held 9 bases outside the gene matches. The chain's CDR3 is CASSPTGLAGHHEQYF. DNA for the CDR3: TGTGCCAGCAGCCCCACGGGACTAGCGGGGCACCACGAGCAGTACTTC. Full variable domain (rest looked up from reference TRBV7-9 and TRBJ2-7): DTGVSQNPRHKITKRGQNVTFRCDPISEHNRLYWYRQTLGQGPEFLTYFQNEAQLEKSRLLSDRFSAERPKGSFSTLEIQRTEQGDSAMYLCASSPTGLAGHHEQYFGPGTRLTVT.

The rearrangement uses TRBV30 and TRBJ2-6; D gene ambiguous. The V gene's germline CDR1 is GTSNPN and CDR2 SVGIG (reference sequence). Deletions cut 3 bases from V and 4 bases from J, with 13 bases between. The CDR3 spans 15 residues. CDR3 sequence (DNA): TGTGCCTGGAGCTTTCTCAGCGCCGGGGCCAACGTCCTGACTTTC. Protein: CAWSFLSAGANVLTF. Variable domain in full (rest from reference TRBV30 and TRBJ2-6): SQTIHQWPATLVQPVGSPLSLECTVEGTSNPNLYWYRQAAGRGLQLLFYSVGIGQISSEVPQNLSASRPQDRQFILSSKKLLLSDSGFYLCAWSFLSAGANVLTFGAGSRLTVL.